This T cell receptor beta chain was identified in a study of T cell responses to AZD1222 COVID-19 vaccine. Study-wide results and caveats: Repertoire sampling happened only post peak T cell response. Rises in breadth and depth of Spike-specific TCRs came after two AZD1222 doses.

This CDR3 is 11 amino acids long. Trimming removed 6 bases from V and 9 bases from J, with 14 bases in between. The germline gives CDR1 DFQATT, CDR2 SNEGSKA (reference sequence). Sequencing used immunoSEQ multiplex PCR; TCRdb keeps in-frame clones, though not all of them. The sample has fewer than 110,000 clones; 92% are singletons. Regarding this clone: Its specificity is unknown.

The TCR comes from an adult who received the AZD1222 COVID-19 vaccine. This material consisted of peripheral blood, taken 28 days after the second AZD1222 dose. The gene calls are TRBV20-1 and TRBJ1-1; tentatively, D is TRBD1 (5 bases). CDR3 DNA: TGCAGTGCACCGAACCAGGGTCAAGCTTTCTTT. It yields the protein CSAPNQGQAFF.